The sample holds many counts of the clone carrying this T cell receptor (beta chain). The antigen is undetermined. CDR3 size: 14 residues. CDR1 is SEHNR, CDR2 FQNEAQ, per germline (reference sequence). Unmatched junction bases numbered 4, after V lost 6 bases and J lost 8 bases. Collection occurred without any documented infections or immune events in donors. TCRdb keeps only in-frame clones here, not all; method: immunoSEQ multiplex PCR. The table includes roughly 84,000 clones, roughly 89% detected once. The data originate from a study of identifying expanded T cells in peripheral blood. Whole-study results and caveats: Across healthy donors, higher total template counts meant significantly greater roughly 2-week count variance. Differentially abundant clones: roughly 1.3 between replicates, 16.4 at about 13 days, 18 to 20 at four.

The source material was blood. V gene TRBV7-9 combines with J gene TRBJ1-6, with 10 bases aligning to TRBD1. The receptor was derived from a person aged 18 to 69 in good health. The CDR3 DNA is TGTGCCAGCAGTTTGGGACAGGGGCATTCACCCCTCCACTTT. Its translation is CASSLGQGHSPLHF.